The text below deals with one T cell receptor beta chain. This record belongs to a study of control samples from healthy donors and cancer patients. The CDR3 runs 17 residues. V shed 5 bases and J 5 bases; nucleotides not matched to a gene: 12. Per the germline V gene, CDR1 is MNHNY and CDR2 is SVGAGI (reference sequence). Data came from immunoSEQ multiplex PCR; TCRdb stores just in-frame clones and leaves some out. Among approximately 150,000 clones listed, 80% to 95% were seen once. The sequence was obtained from a woman aged 35 to 49 in good health. The genes are TRBV6-6 and TRBJ1-4; 9 bases are shared with TRBD1. Sequenced material: blood. The CDR3 sequence is CASSPVPGQGQNEKLFF. In DNA form, the CDR3 reads TGTGCCAGCAGTCCCGTCCCGGGACAGGGCCAAAATGAAAAACTGTTTTTT.